One and the same sample provided the 19 T cell receptor beta chains below, sequenced in a study of Graves' ophthalmopathy and Graves' hyperthyroidism. Scientists amplified the TCR beta CDR3 regions from RNA transcripts. First-round RT-PCR with HTBI primers preceded a second-round multiplex PCR. A single record per CDR3 protein comes from TCRdb applying MiXCR to the multiplex PCR reads. The table includes about 240,000 distinct CDR3 sequences, around 45% detected once. Sequenced: peripheral blood. The origin of the receptors is an adult man with Graves' ophthalmopathy.

The sample holds a few counts of this clonotype. The chain has TRBV11-3 and TRBJ2-5; no definite D call. CDR1 and CDR2 from the germline V gene are SGHNT and YENEEA. The length of the CDR3 is 14 residues. The V and J ends lost 1 base and 2 bases respectively, with 8 bases between them. In DNA form, the CDR3 reads TGTGCCAGCAGCTTAGGGCGGAATCAAGAGACCCAGTACTTC. Translated, it gives CASSLGRNQETQYF.

This clonotype was counted between two and nine times. The rearrangement links TRBV15 to TRBJ2-7, with TRBD2 matching over 12 bases. The germline CDR1 and CDR2 sequences are LNHNV and YYDKDF (reference sequence). The CDR3 loop spans 19 amino acids. V was clipped by 3 bases and J by 1 base; unmatched bases: 13. In DNA form, the CDR3 reads TGTGCCACCAGCAGGAAAAGGAGGACTAGCGGGAAAGAGTCCTACGAGCAGTACTTC. Protein: CATSRKRRTSGKESYEQYF.

This sequence joins TRBV7-2 and TRBJ2-5; D tentatively reads TRBD1 or TRBD2 (7 bases each). The V end lost 5 bases, the J end lost 9 bases, and 22 bases lay between the germline ends. Germline V gene data show CDR1 as SGHTA and CDR2 as FQGNSA. The CDR3 runs 15 residues. The CDR3 coding sequence is TGTGCCAGCAGCCAAGATTCAGGGGGGGACCAGCCCCAGTACTTC. Its translation: CASSQDSGGDQPQYF. Full variable domain (remainder filled in from reference TRBV7-2 and TRBJ2-5): GAGVSQSPSNKVTEKGKDVELRCDPISGHTALYWYRQSLGQGLEFLIYFQGNSAPDKSGLPSDRFSAERTGGSVSTLTIQRTQQEDSAVYLCASSQDSGGDQPQYFGPGTRLLVL.

The genes are TRBV20-1 and TRBJ1-6, with a tentative D call TRBD1 (5 bases). CDR1 and CDR2 (germline): DFQATT, SNEGSKA (reference sequence). CDR3 size: 15 residues. Trimming shortened V by 6 bases and J by 9 bases, and 21 bases separated the two germline ends. The CDR3 nucleotides are TGCAGTGCCCGTGCTAGAGGTGCAGGGAGTTCACCCCTCCACTTT. Translating gives CSARARGAGSSPLHF.

This chain joins TRBV9 and TRBJ2-2; 10 bases fit TRBD1. The trim removed 3 bases at V and 6 bases at J, leaving 8 bases unmatched. CDR3 length: 16 amino acids. CDR1 and CDR2 from the germline V gene are SGDLS and YYNGEE. CDR3 nucleotides: TGTGCCAGCAGCGCGGGACAGGGGTTTAGCTCCGGGGAGCTGTTTTTT. This gives the protein CASSAGQGFSSGELFF.

This chain joins TRBV6-6 and TRBJ2-7; a possible D gene is TRBD2 (5 bases). Germline CDR1 is MNHNY and CDR2 is SVGAGI (reference sequence). V shed 0 bases and J shed 6 bases, with 15 bases lying between them. The CDR3 has 15 residues. The CDR3 loop is CASSYSRSRVREQYF. The CDR3 bases are TGTGCCAGCAGTTACTCTCGGTCGAGGGTTCGCGAGCAGTACTTC.

This clonotype was counted ten times or more. The rearrangement uses TRBV2 and TRBJ2-7; the D call may be TRBD1 or TRBD2 (5 bases each). The CDR3 totals 12 residues. Germline CDR1 SNHLY, CDR2 FYNNEI. The germline V and J ends were trimmed by 7 bases and 4 bases, with 11 bases remaining between them. As DNA, the CDR3 is TGTGCCAGCACGGGACCGTGGTACGAGCAGTACTTC. Its translation: CASTGPWYEQYF.

In its sample, this clonotype was seen a few times. The chain couples TRBV24-1 to TRBJ2-5; 7 bases agree with TRBD1. CDR1 is KGHDR and CDR2 is SFDVKD in the germline V gene. The CDR3 length is 15 residues. J lost 1 base, V lost 3 bases, and 4 bases had no gene match. The chain's CDR3 is CATSDQRQGQETQYF. In nucleotides, the CDR3 is TGTGCCACCAGTGATCAAAGACAGGGCCAAGAGACCCAGTACTTC.

The V and J genes are TRBV10-3 and TRBJ1-1; D not certain. V was cut by 0 bases and J by 7 bases, with 15 bases left in between. This CDR3 comprises 15 residues. The V gene's germline CDR1 is ENHRY and CDR2 SYGVKD. CDR3 loop: CAISESNANVNEAFF. The CDR3 bases are TGTGCCATCAGTGAGTCGAACGCGAACGTGAATGAAGCTTTCTTT.

The CDR3 loop reads CASSVGELGTGELFF. The CDR3 DNA follows: TGTGCCAGCAGCGTAGGGGAGTTGGGAACCGGGGAGCTGTTTTTT. This chain uses TRBV9 with TRBJ2-2, with a weak D call TRBD2 (5 bases). CDR1 SGDLS and CDR2 YYNGEE come from the germline V gene. The CDR3 consists of 15 residues. V was cut by 0 bases and J by 5 bases, with 11 bases left in between.

In regard to this clonotype: This may be a read error: a much more frequent sequence differs by one nucleotide. The chain is built from TRBV29-1 and TRBJ1-5; 7 bases align to TRBD1. V lost 4 bases to trimming and J lost 6 bases; unmatched junction nucleotides: 12. The germline gives CDR1 SQVTM, CDR2 ANQGSEA. This CDR3 has 15 residues. CDR3 protein: CSVVWTGFGSQPQHF. CDR3 DNA: TGCAGCGTTGTGTGGACAGGTTTCGGCAGTCAGCCCCAGCATTTT. The full variable domain, its missing parts supplied by reference TRBV29-1 and TRBJ1-5, is SAVISQKPSRDICQRGTSLTIQCQVDSQVTMMFWYRQQPGQSLTLIATANQGSEATYESGFVIDKFPISRPNLTFSTLTVSNMSPEDSSIYLCSVVWTGFGSQPQHFGDGTRLSIL.

The genes are TRBV6-4 and TRBJ2-6; TRBD1 agrees at 7 bases. CDR3 length: 16 residues. The V gene's germline CDR1 is MRHNA and CDR2 SNTAGT. The V gene end was trimmed by 3 bases and the J gene end by 4 bases; junction bases not matched to a gene: 6. The CDR3: CASSEKDRVGANVLTF. In DNA, the CDR3 is TGTGCCAGCAGTGAAAAAGACAGGGTCGGGGCCAACGTCCTGACTTTC.

This rearrangement joins TRBV7-2 to TRBJ1-2; 9 positions match TRBD1. The CDR3 is made up of 16 amino acids. Germline CDR1 reads SGHTA; CDR2 reads FQGNSA. V shed 0 bases and J 9 bases; nucleotides not matched to a gene: 11. The CDR3 DNA reads as TGTGCCAGCAGCTTAGCCGGGACAGGGTCCGTGTATAGCTACACCTTC. Its protein product is CASSLAGTGSVYSYTF.

The V call is TRBV10-2, the J call TRBJ2-5, with 10 bases aligning to TRBD1. Trimming took 3 bases from V and 4 from J; bases not matched to a gene: 5. This CDR3 has 15 residues. Germline CDR1 WSHSY, CDR2 SAAADI. Written as DNA, the CDR3 is TGCGCCAGCAGTGACCAGGGGACAGGGGTAGAGACCCAGTACTTC. Translated: CASSDQGTGVETQYF.

The V and J genes are TRBV7-9 and TRBJ1-4, with a weak D call TRBD1 (6 bases). The CDR3 consists of 16 residues. The germline V and J ends were trimmed by 5 bases and 0 bases, with 13 bases remaining between them. In germline, CDR1 is SEHNR, CDR2 FQNEAQ (reference sequence). CDR3 DNA: TGTGCCAGCAGCCCACAGGGTCCTGCAACTAATGAAAAACTGTTTTTT. Translating gives CASSPQGPATNEKLFF. Drawing the rest from reference TRBV7-9 and TRBJ1-4, the complete variable domain is DTGVSQNPRHKITKRGQNVTFRCDPISEHNRLYWYRQTLGQGPEFLTYFQNEAQLEKSRLLSDRFSAERPKGSFSTLEIQRTEQGDSAMYLCASSPQGPATNEKLFFGSGTQLSVL.

A remark on this clonotype: A much more abundant neighbour one base away suggests this may be a read error. The chain has TRBV10-3 and TRBJ1-5; D possibly corresponds to TRBD1 (5 bases). The CDR3 runs to 15 residues. The V gene's germline CDR1 is ENHRY and CDR2 SYGVKD. Trimming left V 2 bases short and J 7 bases short, with 15 bases between. The CDR3 here is CAISEPAGPGQPQHF. The CDR3 nucleotides are TGTGCCATCAGTGAGCCTGCGGGGCCGGGGCAGCCCCAGCATTTT.

This rearrangement joins TRBV9 to TRBJ1-6; D is undetermined. CDR1 and CDR2 (germline): SGDLS, YYNGEE. The CDR3 is 14 amino acids. V lost 4 bases, J lost 10 bases, and 15 bases lay in between. As DNA, the CDR3 is TGTGCCAGCAGCTTAGTGGGCAGTAGCTCACCCCTCCACTTT. Translation: CASSLVGSSSPLHF.

This clonotype occurred many times. The chain uses TRBV3-1 and TRBJ1-5, with a weak D call TRBD1 (5 bases). The CDR3 is 12 residues long. V was clipped by 1 base and J by 7 bases, with 5 bases between them. From germline, CDR1 is LGHDT and CDR2 YNNKEL (reference sequence). The CDR3 protein is CASSQGDQPQHF. The CDR3 DNA sequence: TGTGCCAGCAGCCAAGGGGACCAGCCCCAGCATTTT.

This chain joins TRBV12-3 or TRBV12-4 and TRBJ2-5, with D possibly TRBD1 on 6 matching bases. The CDR3 extends over 13 amino acids. Trimming left V 2 bases short and J 4 bases short, with 8 bases between. The DNA of the CDR3 is TGTGCCAGCAGTTTAAGCAGGGGAGAGACCCAGTACTTC. Amino acids: CASSLSRGETQYF.